This record concerns one T cell receptor (beta chain) sequence. The antigen is unknown. Using a J-beta primer mix together with a sample-barcoded 5' primer, a second PCR was run for roughly 6 to 11 cycles. Tagging of each cDNA molecule was performed by a template-switch adaptor with 12 random nucleotides. One entry per CDR3 protein results from TCRdb running MiXCR on the 5' RACE reads. The table shows approximately 820,000 distinct CDR3 sequences, with around 43% occurring only once. This CDR3 has 15 residues. The V end was cut by 4 bases, the J end by 5 bases, with 17 bases between. Germline V gene sequence: CDR1 MGHRA, CDR2 YSYEKL. The data belong to a study of blood T cells in healthy people across ages. The study, taken as a whole, reports: Fewer expanded clones and more diversity marked long-lived versus aged donors. Total diversity from one million sequenced T cells was likely underestimated.

The receptor was isolated from a man in his fifties or sixties in good health. Sequenced material: blood. V and J are TRBV4-1 and TRBJ2-5, with D perhaps matching TRBD1 (6 bases). CDR3 nucleotide sequence: TGCGCCAGCAGCCTTCAACCGACAGGTCGGGAGACCCAGTACTTC. Its protein is CASSLQPTGRETQYF.